This note documents a single T cell receptor (beta chain) sequence. The data are from a study of blood T cell repertoires in COVID-19. Across the whole study: Whether acute or convalescent, the COVID-19 samples came from the United States, Italy and Spain.

This CDR3 comprises 14 residues. The V end was cut by 0 bases, the J end by 5 bases, with 10 bases between. Germline V gene lookup returns CDR1 MNHNS and CDR2 SASEGT. In the authors' workflow: Reference gene primer amplification in the assay estimated nucleated cell counts. Profiled with immunoSEQ multiplex PCR; TCRdb holds only in-frame clones, not every one. V, J and clone size derive from that table, while D and trimming were established from the DNA sequence. Here the sample spans 100,000 to 120,000 clones, 88% being singletons. Sequencing used peripheral blood. V gene TRBV6-1 combines with J gene TRBJ1-1; no clear D gene. The sequence was collected from a woman aged 50 to 60 with acute or convalescent COVID-19. CDR3 nucleotides: TGTGCCAGCAGTGAAGCTACCAGGCAGACTGAAGCTTTCTTT. Amino acids: CASSEATRQTEAFF.